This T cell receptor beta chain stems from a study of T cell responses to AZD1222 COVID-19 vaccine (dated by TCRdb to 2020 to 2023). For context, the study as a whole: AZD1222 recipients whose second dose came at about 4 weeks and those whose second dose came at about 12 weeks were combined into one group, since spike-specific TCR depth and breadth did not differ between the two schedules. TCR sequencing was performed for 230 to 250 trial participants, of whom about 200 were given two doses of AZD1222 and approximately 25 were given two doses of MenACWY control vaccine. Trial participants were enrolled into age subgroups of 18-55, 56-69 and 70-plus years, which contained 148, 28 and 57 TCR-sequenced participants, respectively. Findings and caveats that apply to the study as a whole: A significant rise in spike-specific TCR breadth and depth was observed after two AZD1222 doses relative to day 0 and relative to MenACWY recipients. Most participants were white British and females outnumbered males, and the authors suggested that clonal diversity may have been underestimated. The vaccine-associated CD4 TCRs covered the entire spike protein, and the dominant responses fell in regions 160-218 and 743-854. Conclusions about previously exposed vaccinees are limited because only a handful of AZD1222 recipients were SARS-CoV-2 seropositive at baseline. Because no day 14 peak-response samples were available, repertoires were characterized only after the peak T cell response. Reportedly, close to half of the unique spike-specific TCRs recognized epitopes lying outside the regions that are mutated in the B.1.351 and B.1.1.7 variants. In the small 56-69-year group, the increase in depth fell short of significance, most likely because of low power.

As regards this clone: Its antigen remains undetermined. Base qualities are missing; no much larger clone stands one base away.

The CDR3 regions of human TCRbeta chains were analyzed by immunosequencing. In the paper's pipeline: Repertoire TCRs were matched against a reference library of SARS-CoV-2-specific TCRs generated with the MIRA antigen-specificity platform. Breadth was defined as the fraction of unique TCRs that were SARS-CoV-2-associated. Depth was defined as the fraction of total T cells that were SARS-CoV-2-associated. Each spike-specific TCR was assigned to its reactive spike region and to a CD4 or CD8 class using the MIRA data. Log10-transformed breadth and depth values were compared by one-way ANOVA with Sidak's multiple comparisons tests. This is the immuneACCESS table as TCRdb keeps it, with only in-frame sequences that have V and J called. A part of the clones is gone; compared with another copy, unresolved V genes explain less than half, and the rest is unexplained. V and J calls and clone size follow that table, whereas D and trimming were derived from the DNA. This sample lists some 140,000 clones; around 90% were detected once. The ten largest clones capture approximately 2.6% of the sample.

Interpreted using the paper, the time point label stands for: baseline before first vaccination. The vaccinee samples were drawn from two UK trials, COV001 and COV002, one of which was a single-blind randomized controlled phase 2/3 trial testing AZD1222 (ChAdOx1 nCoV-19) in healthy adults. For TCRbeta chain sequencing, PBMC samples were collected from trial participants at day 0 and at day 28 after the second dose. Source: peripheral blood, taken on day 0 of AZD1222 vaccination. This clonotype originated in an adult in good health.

DNA sequence: TGTGCCAGCAGGCCGGGACAGCTCCTCTATGGCTACACCTTC. Its protein is CASRPGQLLYGYTF. Recombination linked TRBV2 to TRBJ1-2; a stretch of 7 junction bases matches TRBD1. The CDR3 runs 14 amino acids, cysteine and phenylalanine included. The kept DNA is CDR3 alone, 42 bases in frame from the first base. The germline V gene gives CDR1 as SNHLY and CDR2 as FYNNEI. Germline trimming: 6 bases from V, 4 bases from J; junction bases outside gene matches: 8.